A single sample gave rise to the 18 T cell receptor beta chains below, sequenced in a study of early T cells in non-severe SARS-CoV-2 infection. A single record per CDR3 protein comes from TCRdb applying MiXCR to the 5' RACE reads. The table shows roughly 53,000 distinct CDR3 sequences, with roughly 10% occurring only once. Sequencing was performed on whole blood. All receptors come from an adult who was a healthcare worker with PCR-confirmed SARS-CoV-2 infection or an uninfected control (not recorded which).

Only one count was recorded for this clonotype. CDR3 nucleotide sequence: TGTGCCAGCAGCTTAAGAGTCGGATACACCGGGGAGCTGTTTTTT. Protein: CASSLRVGYTGELFF. V is TRBV7-3 and J is TRBJ2-2; D is unresolved. Germline loops: CDR1 SGHTA, CDR2 FQGTGA. V was cut by 1 base and J by 3 bases, with 9 bases left in between. The CDR3 loop spans 15 amino acids.

In its sample, this clonotype was seen many times. This chain joins TRBV19 and TRBJ2-7; D is possibly TRBD2 (6 bases). The CDR3 spans 15 residues. V dropped 5 bases and J dropped 5 bases, with 19 bases sitting between them. In germline, CDR1 is LNHDA, CDR2 SQIVND (reference sequence). Written as DNA, the CDR3 is TGTGCCAGTAGTCCTCGGCGGGGTGTGGAGGACGAGCAGTACTTC. It encodes CASSPRRGVEDEQYF.

The sample holds many counts of this clonotype. The rearrangement joins TRBV7-9 to TRBJ2-7, with D perhaps given as TRBD1 or TRBD2 (5 bases each). The V end was cut by 8 bases, the J end by 2 bases, with 13 bases between. This CDR3 has 13 amino acids. Germline CDR1 is SEHNR and CDR2 is FQNEAQ (reference sequence). CDR3 region: CASGRDLTYEQYF. CDR3 nucleotide sequence: TGTGCCAGCGGCCGGGACCTCACCTACGAGCAGTACTTC.

The rearrangement joins TRBV18 to TRBJ1-2, with TRBD1 as a possible D gene (6 bases). Germline CDR1 KGHSH, CDR2 LQKENI. The CDR3 covers 15 residues. V shed 1 base and J shed 3 bases, with 12 bases lying between them. CDR3 residues: CASSPRGAADYGYTF. CDR3 sequence (DNA): TGTGCCAGCTCACCACGGGGGGCGGCGGACTATGGCTACACCTTC.

This clonotype was recorded at least ten times. The V call is TRBV3-1, the J call TRBJ2-7; TRBD1 matches 10 bases. The junction had 7 bases not matched to a gene; V was cut back by 6 bases and J by 5 bases. The CDR3 loop spans 14 amino acids. The V gene's germline CDR1 is LGHDT and CDR2 YNNKEL (reference sequence). CDR3 DNA sequence: TGTGCCAGCAGACCGGGACAGGGGTCGCACGAGCAGTACTTC. Protein sequence: CASRPGQGSHEQYF.

This clonotype has just a few counts. This chain links TRBV10-2 with TRBJ2-6; 7 bases line up with TRBD1. Germline CDR1 is WSHSY and CDR2 is SAAADI. The CDR3 runs 15 residues. With V trimmed by 6 bases and J by 4 bases, 6 bases remained unmatched. CDR3 residues: CASSFTGAGANVLTF. The CDR3 DNA follows: TGCGCCAGCAGCTTTACAGGGGCCGGGGCCAACGTCCTGACTTTC.

This clonotype was seen a handful of times. This chain links TRBV14 with TRBJ2-1, with unresolved D. In germline, CDR1 is SGHDN, CDR2 FVKESK. Trimming stripped 1 base from V and 9 bases from J, with 10 bases between. This CDR3 comprises 13 residues. The CDR3 is CASSQVLRGEQFF. The CDR3 region has the DNA TGTGCCAGCAGCCAAGTGTTGCGCGGTGAGCAGTTCTTC.

This clonotype was seen ten or more times. This rearrangement joins TRBV6-2 or TRBV6-3 to TRBJ2-1, with TRBD2 matching over 8 bases. The CDR3 spans 12 residues. Germline V CDR1 and CDR2: MNHEY, SVGEGT. CDR3 residues: CESGRTYNEQFF. For the CDR3, the DNA is TGTGAAAGCGGGAGAACCTACAATGAGCAGTTCTTC.

This clonotype has at least ten counts. The gene calls are TRBV20-1 and TRBJ2-1; TRBD2 agrees at 7 bases. Germline-derived CDR1 and CDR2 are DFQATT and SNEGSKA (reference sequence). The CDR3 runs to 14 residues. V dropped 3 bases and J dropped 3; count of bases not matched to a gene: 5. The CDR3 here is CSASVRGDYNEQFF. As DNA, the CDR3 is TGCAGTGCTAGTGTACGGGGGGACTACAATGAGCAGTTCTTC.

The V call is TRBV7-9, the J call TRBJ2-5; no definite D call. The CDR3 is made up of 12 amino acids. Germline-derived CDR1 and CDR2 are SEHNR and FQNEAQ (reference sequence). Trimming cost V 5 bases and J 1 base, with 5 bases left between them. This CDR3 reads CASSQPQETQYF. The CDR3 DNA reads TGTGCCAGCAGCCAGCCCCAAGAGACCCAGTACTTC.

This clonotype has more than one count but fewer than ten. The chain combines TRBV7-9 with TRBJ1-5; no definite D call. The CDR3 sequence is 13 residues long. CDR1 and CDR2 from the germline V gene are SEHNR and FQNEAQ (reference sequence). V dropped 5 bases and J dropped 6 bases, with 11 bases sitting between them. The CDR3 loop is CASSAHGGQPQHF. CDR3 sequence (DNA): TGTGCCAGCAGCGCCCATGGTGGTCAGCCCCAGCATTTT.

This clonotype has at least ten counts. V usage is TRBV5-1 and J usage is TRBJ2-3; 8 nucleotides agree with TRBD2. CDR1 and CDR2 from the germline V gene are SGHRS and YFSETQ. Trimming removed 4 bases from V and 2 bases from J; junction bases left unmatched: 18. The CDR3 is 19 residues long. In nucleotides, the CDR3 is TGCGCCAGCAGCCCGTGGGGGGATAGCGGGATAGCTCCCACAGATACGCAGTATTTT. This codes for CASSPWGDSGIAPTDTQYF.

The chain combines TRBV9 with TRBJ2-3, with D tentatively TRBD1 (6 bases). The CDR3 runs to 14 residues. Germline CDR1 is SGDLS and CDR2 is YYNGEE. The ends were cut back, 7 bases at V and 6 bases at J, with 18 bases in the middle. The DNA of the CDR3 is TGTGCCAGCTCCAACGGGCAGGGGCCCGATACGCAGTATTTT. Protein: CASSNGQGPDTQYF. The full variable domain, in which reference TRBV9 and TRBJ2-3 provide the parts outside the CDR3, is DSGVTQTPKHLITATGQRVTLRCSPRSGDLSVYWYQQSLDQGLQFLIQYYNGEERAKGNILERFSAQQFPDLHSELNLSSLELGDSALYFCASSNGQGPDTQYFGPGTRLTVL.

This clonotype was picked up many times. The rearrangement joins TRBV7-3 to TRBJ2-3; D gene ambiguous. CDR3 length: 15 residues. Germline assignment: CDR1 SGHTA and CDR2 FQGTGA. V was clipped by 4 bases and J by 0 bases, with 11 bases between them. The CDR3 DNA is TGTGCCAGCAGCTCCCAGCTTACTAGCACAGATACGCAGTATTTT. This translates into CASSSQLTSTDTQYF.

The sample holds a few counts of this clonotype. The chain is built from TRBV20-1 and TRBJ2-5, with D possibly being TRBD2 (6 bases). Germline V gene sequence: CDR1 DFQATT, CDR2 SNEGSKA (reference sequence). The V end was cut by 4 bases, the J end by 5 bases, with 11 bases between. The CDR3 runs 12 residues. The CDR3 loop is CSATTSGETQYF. Here the CDR3 DNA reads TGCAGTGCTACCACGAGCGGGGAGACCCAGTACTTC.

This clonotype showed up just a few times. The rearrangement joins TRBV18 to TRBJ1-5, with D uncertain. This CDR3 comprises 14 residues. V was shortened by 6 bases and J by 2 bases, with 11 bases between the two germline ends. Germline CDR1 KGHSH, CDR2 LQKENI. The CDR3 DNA follows: TGTGCCAGCTCGTATGGAGACGGCAATCAGCCCCAGCATTTT. Translating it yields CASSYGDGNQPQHF.

This clonotype was seen many times. The V and J genes are TRBV7-8 and TRBJ1-5; a possible D gene is TRBD1 (6 bases). Germline V lookup: CDR1 SGHVS, CDR2 FQNEAQ. Deletions cut 1 base from V and 7 bases from J, with 14 bases between. This CDR3 comprises 15 residues. The CDR3 spells CASSLEAGVGQPQHF. The CDR3 bases are TGTGCCAGCAGCTTAGAAGCAGGGGTAGGGCAGCCCCAGCATTTT.

A few counts support this clonotype. The V and J genes are TRBV6-6 and TRBJ1-1; perhaps TRBD1 as D (6 bases). V was pared by 5 bases and J by 0 bases, with 13 bases between. This CDR3 spans 15 amino acids. From germline, CDR1 is MNHNY and CDR2 SVGAGI (reference sequence). This CDR3 reads CASSNRVGMNTEAFF. CDR3 nucleotide sequence: TGTGCCAGCAGTAACAGGGTGGGGATGAACACTGAAGCTTTCTTT.